These 20 T cell receptor beta chains were all obtained from the same sample, sequenced in a study of CD8+ T cells in alopecia areata. The treatment: oral pan-JAK inhibitor, 5-10 mg twice daily. RNA extraction was followed by reverse transcription into cDNA, which acted as the sequencing template. TCRdb's copy holds only in-frame clones and misses some; the assay was immunoSEQ multiplex PCR. The sample has 250,000 to 300,000 clones, roughly 64% seen once. The specimen was CD4+ T cells sorted from blood, collected at week 24, from a patient treated with tofacitinib. These receptors all stem from a human donor with alopecia areata.

The gene calls are TRBV29-1 and TRBJ2-7, with D possibly being TRBD2 (6 bases). This CDR3 comprises 13 residues. Germline CDR1 is SQVTM and CDR2 is ANQGSEA. V was pared by 4 bases and J by 4 bases, with 14 bases between. CDR3 region: CSVAEGRLYEQYF. CDR3 in DNA: TGCAGCGTTGCGGAGGGACGCTTATACGAGCAGTACTTC.

The V gene is TRBV6-1, the J gene TRBJ1-1; tentatively, D is TRBD1 (5 bases). The V end was cut by 10 bases, the J end by 3 bases, with 18 bases between. Germline V CDR1 and CDR2: MNHNS, SASEGT. The CDR3 runs to 14 residues. The CDR3 loop is CATKLRRDDTEAFF. CDR3 coding DNA: TGTGCCACCAAACTCAGACGGGACGACACTGAAGCTTTCTTT.

The J gene is TRBJ1-2, the V gene TRBV2, with no clear D. Germline CDR1 SNHLY, CDR2 FYNNEI. Deletions cut 4 bases from V and 0 bases from J, with 6 bases between. The CDR3 totals 13 residues. In DNA form, the CDR3 reads TGTGCCAGCAGTGCTGAGGCTAACTATGGCTACACCTTC. Translated, it gives CASSAEANYGYTF.

The chain joins TRBV7-2 to TRBJ2-5, with 7 bases matching TRBD2. Germline values: CDR1 SGHTA, CDR2 FQGNSA. V was pared by 0 bases and J by 10 bases, with 5 bases of the junction left unmatched. The CDR3 loop spans 13 amino acids. CDR3 bases: TGTGCCAGCAGCTTAGCGGGCGGGGGTGGCCAGTACTTC. Its protein product is CASSLAGGGGQYF. Full variable domain (missing parts from reference TRBV7-2 and TRBJ2-5): GAGVSQSPSNKVTEKGKDVELRCDPISGHTALYWYRQSLGQGLEFLIYFQGNSAPDKSGLPSDRFSAERTGGSVSTLTIQRTQQEDSAVYLCASSLAGGGGQYFGPGTRLLVL.

The chain couples TRBV5-4 to TRBJ1-5, with 9 nucleotides matching TRBD1. This CDR3 has 14 amino acids. J gave up 2 bases and V 6 bases, and 3 bases lay outside the gene matches. CDR1 is SGHNT and CDR2 is YYREEE in the germline V gene (reference sequence). CDR3 nucleotides: TGTGCCAGCACCAGACAGGGGGGCAATCAGCCCCAGCATTTT. It translates to CASTRQGGNQPQHF.

CDR3 sequence (DNA): TGCAGCGTTTACGGCAGGGGAGGAAACAATGAGCAGTTCTTC. Its translation: CSVYGRGGNNEQFF. V is TRBV29-1 and J is TRBJ2-1; D possibly uses TRBD1 or TRBD2 (6 bases each). CDR1 and CDR2 (germline): SQVTM, ANQGSEA. The CDR3 length is 14 residues. V was shortened by 5 bases and J by 5 bases, with 16 bases between the two germline ends.

The rearrangement uses TRBV28 and TRBJ2-3, with TRBD1 identical over 10 bases. Germline trimming cut 6 bases from V and 2 bases from J; bases unmatched to any gene: 2. This CDR3 has 14 residues. The germline V gene encodes CDR1 MDHEN and CDR2 SYDVKM. The chain's CDR3 is CASRTGGPTDTQYF. The DNA for the CDR3 is TGTGCCAGCAGGACAGGGGGCCCCACAGATACGCAGTATTTT.

This sequence joins TRBV4-3 and TRBJ2-1; no clear D. V shed 0 bases and J shed 5 bases, with 8 bases lying between them. The CDR3 spans 14 residues. The germline gives CDR1 LGHNA, CDR2 YSLEER. The CDR3 region has the DNA TGCGCCAGCAGCCAAGACAGGAGTCACAATGAGCAGTTCTTC. It yields the protein CASSQDRSHNEQFF.

In its sample, this clone was seen a few times. The chain couples TRBV29-1 to TRBJ1-1; D possibly corresponds to TRBD1 (5 bases). CDR1 is SQVTM and CDR2 is ANQGSEA in the germline V gene. Trimming removed 7 bases at V and 1 base at J, with 13 bases between. This CDR3 comprises 13 residues. The CDR3 loop is CSASTVKNTEAFF. CDR3 sequence (DNA): TGCAGCGCTTCGACAGTCAAGAACACTGAAGCTTTCTTT.

The chain combines TRBV18 with TRBJ1-2; no reliable D call. Per germline, CDR1 KGHSH and CDR2 LQKENI. The CDR3 extends over 13 amino acids. Trimming left V 1 base short and J 7 bases short, with 10 bases between. The chain's CDR3 is CASSPLEAGGYTF. CDR3 DNA sequence: TGTGCCAGCTCACCACTGGAGGCGGGTGGCTACACCTTC.

The chain combines TRBV5-1 with TRBJ1-2; tentative D call: TRBD1 (6 bases). This CDR3 contains 14 residues. The germline V gene encodes CDR1 SGHRS and CDR2 YFSETQ. Trimming removed 0 bases from V and 8 bases from J, with 14 bases in between. Here the CDR3 reads CASSLDQGTIGYTF. The CDR3 region has the DNA TGCGCCAGCAGCTTGGACCAGGGGACCATCGGCTACACCTTC. Full variable domain (remainder filled in from reference TRBV5-1 and TRBJ1-2): KAGVTQTPRYLIKTRGQQVTLSCSPISGHRSVSWYQQTPGQGLQFLFEYFSETQRNKGNFPGRFSGRQFSNSRSEMNVSTLELGDSALYLCASSLDQGTIGYTFGSGTRLTVV.

The chain employs TRBV5-1 and TRBJ2-3; 8 bases agree with TRBD2. Germline V gene sequence: CDR1 SGHRS, CDR2 YFSETQ. With 5 bases clipped from V and 2 bases from J, the junction kept 7 bases outside the gene matches. The CDR3 runs 15 residues. The CDR3 region is CASRPPLADTDTQYF. As DNA, the CDR3 is TGCGCCAGCAGACCCCCACTAGCGGACACAGATACGCAGTATTTT.

This clone was counted between two and nine times. The same CDR3 arises from other DNA sequences in this sample as well. This chain uses TRBV9 with TRBJ2-5, with 9 bases aligning to TRBD1. V lost 0 bases, J lost 2 bases, and 5 bases stayed unmatched. The CDR3 runs 16 residues. Germline loops: CDR1 SGDLS, CDR2 YYNGEE. In DNA, the CDR3 is TGTGCCAGCAGCGTAGCTCCCGGGACAGGGCAAGAGACCCAGTACTTC. This codes for CASSVAPGTGQETQYF.

The chain is built from TRBV5-1 and TRBJ2-5; D unresolved. This CDR3 is built from 14 residues. Looked up from germline, CDR1 is SGHRS and CDR2 is YFSETQ. V shed 2 bases and J shed 2 bases, with 10 bases lying between them. CDR3 loop: CASSFGPLQETQYF. DNA for the CDR3: TGCGCCAGCAGCTTCGGACCCCTTCAAGAGACCCAGTACTTC. The full variable domain, completed using reference TRBV5-1 and TRBJ2-5, is KAGVTQTPRYLIKTRGQQVTLSCSPISGHRSVSWYQQTPGQGLQFLFEYFSETQRNKGNFPGRFSGRQFSNSRSEMNVSTLELGDSALYLCASSFGPLQETQYFGPGTRLLVL.

There are many counts of this clone. V is TRBV4-2 and J is TRBJ1-4; D not resolved. Between the trimmed V and J ends, which lost 1 base and 0 bases, there was a span of 6 bases. This CDR3 has 15 amino acids. Germline V gene data show CDR1 as LGHNA and CDR2 as YNFKEQ. The CDR3 bases are TGTGCCAGCAGCCAAGTCGGAGCAACTAATGAAAAACTGTTTTTT. It encodes CASSQVGATNEKLFF.

The sample holds a few counts of this clone. This rearrangement joins TRBV30 to TRBJ1-1, with D perhaps TRBD1 (5 bases). There are 13 residues in the CDR3. The germline V and J ends were trimmed by 2 bases and 1 base, with 8 bases remaining between them. Germline V gene data show CDR1 as GTSNPN and CDR2 as SVGIG (reference sequence). CDR3 protein: CAWSRTPNTEAFF. The CDR3 DNA reads as TGTGCCTGGAGTCGGACACCGAACACTGAAGCTTTCTTT.

This chain links TRBV9 with TRBJ2-3, with D maybe TRBD1 (6 bases). Trimming cost V 0 bases and J 2 bases, with 10 bases left between them. The CDR3 runs 15 residues. In germline, CDR1 is SGDLS, CDR2 YYNGEE. As DNA, the CDR3 is TGTGCCAGCAGCGTAGACAGGGCCCACACAGATACGCAGTATTTT. Protein product: CASSVDRAHTDTQYF.

The chain uses TRBV29-1 and TRBJ2-7; a weak D match, TRBD2 (6 bases). The length of the CDR3 is 14 residues. Germline values: CDR1 SQVTM, CDR2 ANQGSEA. V was clipped by 1 base and J by 4 bases, with 14 bases between them. The CDR3 is CSVEGGPAGYEQYF. The DNA for the CDR3 is TGCAGCGTTGAAGGCGGACCCGCGGGATACGAGCAGTACTTC.

The rearrangement links TRBV29-1 to TRBJ2-3; the D gene is possibly TRBD1 (5 bases). Deletions cut 6 bases from V and 1 base from J, with 14 bases between. The CDR3 has 14 residues. CDR1 SQVTM and CDR2 ANQGSEA come from the germline V gene. The CDR3 coding sequence is TGCAGCGTCGGACACGAAATACGCACAGATACGCAGTATTTT. Amino acid sequence: CSVGHEIRTDTQYF.

The CDR3 sequence is CSAGDSANTGELFF. Written as DNA, the CDR3 is TGCAGCGCAGGGGACAGCGCGAACACCGGGGAGCTGTTTTTT. The genes are TRBV29-1 and TRBJ2-2; 7 bases agree with TRBD1. J was trimmed by 0 bases and V by 7 bases; bases with no gene match: 5. The CDR3 has 14 residues. Germline values: CDR1 SQVTM, CDR2 ANQGSEA.